Shown below are 8 T cell receptor beta chains from a single sample sequenced in a study of CD8 T cells in Susac syndrome. When the RNA was reverse transcribed, random hexamers were used with an input of roughly 0.45 to 1 ug. Using its own MiXCR run on the immunoSEQ multiplex PCR reads, TCRdb lists one record per CDR3 protein. The profile shows about 150,000 distinct CDR3 sequences, approximately 95% of them singletons. Sequenced sample: CD8+ T cells from PBMCs. The receptor set was obtained from a human donor with Susac syndrome.

As regards this clonotype: Compared with germline, one end of the junction differs, possibly owing to a read error. The chain couples TRBV11-2 to TRBJ2-7; D gene unclear. There are 13 residues in the CDR3. Per the germline V gene, CDR1 is SGHAT and CDR2 is FQNNGV. In nucleotides, the CDR3 is TGTGCCAGCAGTTTAGGGAACGGCTACGAGCAGTACTTC. Translated: CASSLGNGYEQYF. The entire variable domain, with the rest obtained from reference TRBV11-2 and TRBJ2-7, is as follows: EAGVAQSPRYKIIEKRQSVAFWCNPISGHATLYWYQQILGQGPKLLIQFQNNGVVDDSQLPKDRFSAERLKGVDSTLKIQPAKLEDSAVYLCASSLGNGYEQYFGPGTRLTVT.

DNA for the CDR3: TGCAGCGTTGAAGTCGCGGACAGATTCAACGAGCAGTACTTC. This translates into CSVEVADRFNEQYF. This chain links TRBV29-1 with TRBJ2-7; tentatively, D is TRBD1 (6 bases). V lost 1 base, J lost 5 bases, and 15 bases lay in between. CDR3 size: 14 residues. Germline CDR1 is SQVTM and CDR2 is ANQGSEA.

This chain connects TRBV7-9 to TRBJ2-7; the match to TRBD2 covers 10 bases. V lost 5 bases to trimming and J lost 3 bases; unmatched junction nucleotides: 10. The CDR3 sequence is 16 residues long. The germline CDR1 and CDR2 sequences are SEHNR and FQNEAQ (reference sequence). The CDR3 coding sequence is TGTGCCAGCAGCCCCCCCGTGGTAGCGGGAGGCTACGAGCAGTACTTC. This sequence encodes CASSPPVVAGGYEQYF.

The CDR3 DNA reads as TGCAGTGCTAGACCGCTACCTTCCCCTCAAGAGCAGTTCTTC. Its translation is CSARPLPSPQEQFF. The chain carries TRBV20-1 and TRBJ2-1; D not resolved. The V gene lost 2 bases and the J gene lost 10 bases, with 18 bases spanning the gap. The CDR3 length is 14 residues. Germline assignment: CDR1 DFQATT and CDR2 SNEGSKA (reference sequence).

This chain joins TRBV25-1 and TRBJ2-7; D might be TRBD2 (6 bases). Germline V gene lookup returns CDR1 MGHDK and CDR2 SYGVNS. The CDR3 spans 15 residues. The V end lost 2 bases, the J end lost 2 bases, and 13 bases lay between the germline ends. The CDR3 region is CASSELLARTYEQYF. The CDR3 DNA reads TGTGCCAGCAGTGAACTTCTAGCGAGGACCTACGAGCAGTACTTC.

The rearrangement joins TRBV9 to TRBJ2-2; D is uncertain. The CDR3 is made up of 12 amino acids. V lost 2 bases to trimming and J lost 8 bases, with 7 bases between them. Germline loops: CDR1 SGDLS, CDR2 YYNGEE. In DNA form, the CDR3 reads TGTGCCAGCAGCGTTAACGGGGGGGAGCTGTTTTTT. This codes for CASSVNGGELFF.

The J gene is TRBJ2-7, the V gene TRBV29-1; 9 nucleotides align to TRBD1. Looked up from germline, CDR1 is SQVTM and CDR2 is ANQGSEA. This CDR3 has 17 amino acids. V lost 2 bases, J lost 3 bases, and 14 bases stayed unmatched. CDR3 protein: CSVELPLRGTGYYEQYF. CDR3 bases: TGCAGCGTTGAACTACCCCTCCGCGGGACAGGGTACTACGAGCAGTACTTC.

V is TRBV12-3 or TRBV12-4 and J is TRBJ2-2; D unresolved. V lost 0 bases to trimming and J lost 6 bases, with 5 bases between them. This CDR3 spans 13 amino acids. In DNA form, the CDR3 reads TGTGCCAGCAGTTTAGCGCTCTCCGGGGAGCTGTTTTTT. It yields the protein CASSLALSGELFF.